Presented here are 21 T cell receptor beta chains from one specimen sequenced in a study of CD4+ T cells in melanoma. TCRdb's copy holds only in-frame clones and misses some; the assay was immunoSEQ multiplex PCR. The data contain about 140,000 clones, nearly 95% of them singletons. The receptors derive from a human donor with melanoma.

V is TRBV19 and J is TRBJ2-1; TRBD2 might be the D (7 bases). Trimming took off 5 bases at V and 9 bases at J, with 20 bases between the two ends. CDR1 and CDR2 from the germline V gene are LNHDA and SQIVND (reference sequence). This CDR3 region has 15 residues. The CDR3 reads CASSGGRGTATEQFF. Here the CDR3 DNA reads TGTGCCAGTAGTGGGGGGCGGGGGACCGCCACTGAGCAGTTCTTC.

The chain is built from TRBV6-5 and TRBJ2-5, with a weak D call TRBD1 (5 bases). The tail of the sequence fits TRBJ2-7 better, so the J call may be wrong. The germline CDR1 and CDR2 sequences are MNHEY and SVGAGI. This CDR3 region has 14 residues. DNA for the CDR3: TGTGCCAGCAGTTACTCCGACAGAGGCTACGAGCAGTACTTC. Translating it yields CASSYSDRGYEQYF.

V is TRBV9 and J is TRBJ1-1; no firm D call. V was trimmed by 4 bases and J by 0 bases, leaving 7 bases between them. The length of the CDR3 is 13 residues. Germline assignment: CDR1 SGDLS and CDR2 YYNGEE. In DNA form, the CDR3 reads TGTGCCAGCAGCTCCACAGTGAACACTGAAGCTTTCTTT. It yields the protein CASSSTVNTEAFF.

This chain joins TRBV12-5 and TRBJ2-7, with a weak D call TRBD1 (5 bases). Per the germline V gene, CDR1 is LGHNT and CDR2 is FRNRAP. This CDR3 spans 13 amino acids. V gave up 11 bases and J gave up 4 bases, with 18 bases separating them. The CDR3 DNA reads TGTGCTCCCCCCCGGCAGGGCCGTTACGAGCAGTACTTC. This encodes CAPPRQGRYEQYF. The full variable domain, rest sourced from reference TRBV12-5 and TRBJ2-7, is DARVTQTPRHKVTEMGQEVTMRCQPILGHNTVFWYRQTMMQGLELLAYFRNRAPLDDSGMPKDRFSAEMPDATLATLKIQPSEPRDSAVYFCAPPRQGRYEQYFGPGTRLTVT.

The chain uses TRBV5-1 and TRBJ2-1; D not resolved. Looked up from germline, CDR1 is SGHRS and CDR2 is YFSETQ. Deletions cut 0 bases from V and 5 bases from J, with 6 bases between. CDR3 length: 13 residues. In nucleotides, the CDR3 is TGCGCCAGCAGCTTGGCCCCGCACAATGAGCAGTTCTTC. It encodes CASSLAPHNEQFF.

CDR3 nucleotide sequence: TGTGCCAGCAGCTTAATGTTGAGCTCCTACAATGAGCAGTTCTTC. This sequence encodes CASSLMLSSYNEQFF. V gene TRBV7-3 combines with J gene TRBJ2-1; unclear D gene. Trimming removed 1 base from V and 0 bases from J, with 7 bases in between. The CDR3 contains 15 residues. Germline lookup yields CDR1 SGHTA and CDR2 FQGTGA.

The chain carries TRBV6-6 and TRBJ1-1; no reliable D call. From germline, CDR1 is MNHNY and CDR2 SVGAGI (reference sequence). This CDR3 comprises 15 residues. Trimming cost V 5 bases and J 1 base, with 14 bases left between them. CDR3 sequence reads: CASSPLPTANTEAFF. The CDR3 bases are TGTGCCAGCAGTCCCCTACCGACGGCGAACACTGAAGCTTTCTTT.

This clone has a single count. This chain links TRBV2 with TRBJ2-1, with D perhaps matching TRBD2 (6 bases). This CDR3 spans 13 amino acids. Germline loops: CDR1 SNHLY, CDR2 FYNNEI. The V end was cut by 8 bases, the J end by 3 bases, with 11 bases between. This CDR3 is CASYKAGYNEQFF. Written as DNA, the CDR3 is TGTGCCAGCTACAAAGCGGGCTACAATGAGCAGTTCTTC.

The J gene is TRBJ2-6, the V gene TRBV19; D is unclear. The CDR3 sequence is 14 residues long. V gave up 7 bases and J gave up 2 bases, with 9 bases separating them. Germline V gene lookup returns CDR1 LNHDA and CDR2 SQIVND (reference sequence). In DNA, the CDR3 is TGTGCCAGTACTACGGAAGCTGGGGCCAACGTCCTGACTTTC. Amino acid sequence: CASTTEAGANVLTF.

Worth noting for this clone: At one end, the junction sequence differs from germline, possibly due to a read error. The CDR3 loop reads CASSSQGGPQETQYF. The CDR3 DNA reads as TGTGCTAGCAGCTCCCAAGGGGGCCCCCAAGAGACCCAGTACTTC. The V and J genes are TRBV7-7 and TRBJ2-5; 7 bases map to TRBD1. The CDR3 is made up of 15 amino acids. Germline CDR1 SSHAT, CDR2 FNYEAQ (reference sequence). The full variable domain, completed using reference TRBV7-7 and TRBJ2-5, is GAGVSQSPRYKVTKRGQDVTLRCDPISSHATLYWYQQALGQGPEFLTYFNYEAQPDKSGLPSDRFSAERPEGSISTLTIQRTEQRDSAMYRCASSSQGGPQETQYFGPGTRLLVL.

This CDR3 is CASSLGRLNSPLHF. CDR3 DNA: TGTGCCAGCAGCCTCGGCAGGCTTAATTCACCCCTCCACTTT. V gene TRBV5-8 combines with J gene TRBJ1-6, with D unclear. Deletions cut 4 bases from V and 6 bases from J, with 11 bases between. Germline V CDR1 and CDR2: SGHTS, YDEGEE. The CDR3 runs 14 residues.

The chain carries TRBV11-1 and TRBJ2-7; 11 nucleotides align to TRBD2. Germline CDR1 SGHAT, CDR2 FQDESV (reference sequence). V gave up 4 bases and J gave up 2 bases; unmatched junction bases: 4. The CDR3 sequence is 15 residues long. Here the CDR3 reads CASSSLAGGPYEQYF. The DNA for the CDR3 is TGTGCCAGCAGCTCGCTAGCGGGGGGCCCCTACGAGCAGTACTTC.

Worth noting for this clone: Other DNA sequences in this specimen translate into the identical CDR3. The chain joins TRBV7-3 to TRBJ2-1, with 10 bases lining up with TRBD2. Germline V CDR1 and CDR2: SGHTA, FQGTGA. This CDR3 spans 17 amino acids. Trimming removed 5 bases from V and 2 bases from J; junction bases left unmatched: 9. The CDR3 loop reads CASSRGPSGGPYNEQFF. In DNA, the CDR3 is TGTGCCAGCAGCCGAGGCCCTAGCGGGGGACCCTACAATGAGCAGTTCTTC.

The chain employs TRBV7-9 and TRBJ2-3; unclear D gene. The CDR3 length is 14 residues. The V end lost 3 bases, the J end lost 4 bases, and 11 bases lay between the germline ends. The germline V gene encodes CDR1 SEHNR and CDR2 FQNEAQ (reference sequence). CDR3 region: CASSFDPSADTQYF. Written as DNA, the CDR3 is TGTGCCAGCAGCTTTGACCCGAGTGCAGATACGCAGTATTTT.

The rearrangement joins TRBV4-2 to TRBJ2-7; 9 bases are shared with TRBD1. CDR1 is LGHNA and CDR2 is YNFKEQ in the germline V gene. This CDR3 has 16 residues. V gave up 1 base and J gave up 2 bases; unmatched junction bases: 6. The CDR3 DNA sequence: TGTGCCAGCAGCCAAGTTTCCGGGACAGGGCCCTACGAGCAGTACTTC. This gives the protein CASSQVSGTGPYEQYF.

A single count supports this clone. The rearrangement links TRBV30 to TRBJ2-2; 9 bases are a match to TRBD2. The J segment lost 6 bases and the V segment lost 3 bases, leaving 11 bases of the junction unmatched. Germline lookup yields CDR1 GTSNPN and CDR2 SVGIG (reference sequence). There are 16 residues in the CDR3. The CDR3 spells CAWSVWRGGRAGELFF. Here the CDR3 DNA reads TGTGCCTGGAGCGTATGGCGGGGGGGCCGGGCCGGGGAGCTGTTTTTT.

The chain links TRBV7-9 to TRBJ1-4; the D gene is possibly TRBD1 (6 bases). This CDR3 region has 14 residues. V dropped 5 bases and J dropped 8 bases, with 15 bases sitting between them. CDR1 SEHNR and CDR2 FQNEAQ come from the germline V gene (reference sequence). CDR3 sequence: CASSELGGPEKLFF. The CDR3 nucleotides read TGTGCCAGCAGCGAACTTGGGGGGCCCGAAAAACTGTTTTTT.

The chain links TRBV19 to TRBJ1-1, with D possibly TRBD1 on 5 matching bases. The CDR3 totals 13 residues. Germline-derived CDR1 and CDR2 are LNHDA and SQIVND (reference sequence). The V gene lost 7 bases and the J gene lost 0 bases, with 9 bases spanning the gap. CDR3 protein: CASKGSVNTEAFF. The CDR3 DNA follows: TGTGCCAGTAAGGGGTCTGTGAACACTGAAGCTTTCTTT.

The J gene is TRBJ2-5, the V gene TRBV18, with TRBD2 matching 7 bases. V shed 0 bases and J 2 bases; nucleotides not matched to a gene: 12. In germline, CDR1 is KGHSH, CDR2 LQKENI. There are 18 residues in the CDR3. The CDR3 region is CASSPPGTTSIAQETQYF. CDR3 DNA sequence: TGTGCCAGCTCACCACCAGGGACTACCTCAATAGCTCAAGAGACCCAGTACTTC.

The V gene is TRBV30, the J gene TRBJ1-3; D is undetermined. Germline values: CDR1 GTSNPN, CDR2 SVGIG (reference sequence). V shed 0 bases and J shed 4 bases, with 13 bases lying between them. The CDR3 is 15 amino acids. CDR3 in amino acids: CAWSVNVLVGNTIYF. The CDR3 bases are TGTGCCTGGAGTGTAAATGTCCTAGTCGGAAACACCATATATTTT.

The J gene is TRBJ1-6, the V gene TRBV2; no clear D. The germline CDR1 and CDR2 sequences are SNHLY and FYNNEI. The CDR3 loop spans 14 amino acids. Trimming removed 6 bases at V and 9 bases at J, with 15 bases between. CDR3: CASRLTAVSSPLHF. The CDR3 region has the DNA TGTGCCAGCAGGCTAACAGCGGTCTCTTCACCCCTCCACTTT.